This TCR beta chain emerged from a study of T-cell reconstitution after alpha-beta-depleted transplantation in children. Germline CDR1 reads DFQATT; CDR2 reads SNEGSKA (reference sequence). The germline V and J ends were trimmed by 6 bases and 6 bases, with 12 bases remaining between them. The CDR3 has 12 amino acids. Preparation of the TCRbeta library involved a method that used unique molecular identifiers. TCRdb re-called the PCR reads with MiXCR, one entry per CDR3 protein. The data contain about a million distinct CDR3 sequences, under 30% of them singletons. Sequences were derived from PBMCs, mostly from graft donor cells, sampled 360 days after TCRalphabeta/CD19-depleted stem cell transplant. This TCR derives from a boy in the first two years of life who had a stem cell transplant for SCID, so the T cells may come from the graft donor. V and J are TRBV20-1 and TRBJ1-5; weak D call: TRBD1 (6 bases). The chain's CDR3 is CSASEGVQPQHF. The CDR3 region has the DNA TGCAGTGCCAGCGAGGGGGTTCAGCCCCAGCATTTT.